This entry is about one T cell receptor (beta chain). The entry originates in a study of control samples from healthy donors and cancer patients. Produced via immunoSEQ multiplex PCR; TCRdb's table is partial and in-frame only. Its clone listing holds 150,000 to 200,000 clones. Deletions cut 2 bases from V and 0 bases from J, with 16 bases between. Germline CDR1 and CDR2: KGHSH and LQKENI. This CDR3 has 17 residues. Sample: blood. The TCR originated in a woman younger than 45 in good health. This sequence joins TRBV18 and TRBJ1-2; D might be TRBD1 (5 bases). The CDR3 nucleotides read TGTGCCAGCTCACCAGTGGAAGGGGCAGGATCTAACTATGGCTACACCTTC. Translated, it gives CASSPVEGAGSNYGYTF.